These 18 T cell receptor beta chains were all obtained from the same sample, sequenced in a study of T cells expressing NK-cell markers (dated by TCRdb to the early 2020s). Libraries came from 5' RACE. Sequencer: Illumina HiSeq 2000. TCRdb reprocessed the reads; each CDR3 protein sequence makes one entry, and DNA is unavailable. The sample's clone listing holds around 380,000 distinct CDR3 sequences. The ten largest account for 9.5% to 12% of the sample. Sample: blood T cells: a sorted CD56 or NKG2C T cell subset, CD4+ or CD8+ T cells, or bulk PBMC T cells (not recorded which). The receptors here all came from a woman between 50 and 59 years old in good health. Donor details come from another sample of the same person, matched by shared clones.

The chain carries TRBV2 and TRBJ1-1; TCRdb indicates TRBD1, and absent DNA this call remains unverified. The CDR3 covers 17 residues. Germline V gene data show CDR1 as SNHLY and CDR2 as FYNNEI. The CDR3 here is CASSDFSRRGEDTEAFF.

V and J are TRBV7-2 and TRBJ1-1; TCRdb's D gene call, TRBD1, goes unchecked for lack of DNA. The germline V gene encodes CDR1 SGHTA and CDR2 FQGNSA. The CDR3 is 14 amino acids. CDR3: CASSQIRGKRDAFF. Variable domain in full (rest from reference TRBV7-2 and TRBJ1-1): GAGVSQSPSNKVTEKGKDVELRCDPISGHTALYWYRQSLGQGLEFLIYFQGNSAPDKSGLPSDRFSAERTGGSVSTLTIQRTQQEDSAVYLCASSQIRGKRDAFFGQGTRLTVV.

This chain joins TRBV5-1 and TRBJ2-5; as DNA is missing, the TRBD2 call by TCRdb cannot be tested. Germline V gives CDR1 SGHRS, CDR2 YFSETQ. CDR3 length equals 16 residues. The CDR3 sequence: CASSLGLAGVRETQYF.

The chain couples TRBV5-1 to TRBJ2-1; the D call from TCRdb, TRBD2, cannot be confirmed without DNA. Germline values: CDR1 SGHRS, CDR2 YFSETQ. The CDR3 runs to 18 residues. This CDR3 reads CASRRSRLAGGPDNEQFF.

V and J are TRBV12-3 or TRBV12-4 and TRBJ2-5. CDR3 length equals 13 residues. CDR3 protein: CASSNGIEETQYF.

The chain joins TRBV3-1 to TRBJ2-1; TCRdb indicates TRBD1, and absent DNA this call remains unverified. The germline gives CDR1 LGHDT, CDR2 YNNKEL (reference sequence). This CDR3 is built from 12 residues. The chain's CDR3 is CASREWTGTQFF.

The CDR3 loop is CASSQEPGFSYEQYF. This chain links TRBV4-1 with TRBJ2-7. This CDR3 has 15 residues. Germline CDR1 is MGHRA and CDR2 is YSYEKL.

The rearrangement uses TRBV20-1 and TRBJ2-4; checking the TCRdb D call of TRBD2 is not possible without DNA. The CDR3 is made up of 16 amino acids. Germline V gene sequence: CDR1 DFQATT, CDR2 SNEGSKA (reference sequence). CDR3: CSATSGADIAKNIQYF.

V and J are TRBV24-1 and TRBJ2-3; TCRdb gives TRBD2 as the D gene, but with no DNA this cannot be confirmed. This CDR3 contains 13 residues. Germline values: CDR1 KGHDR, CDR2 SFDVKD. CDR3 in amino acids: CATGLAGTDTQYF.

The rearrangement uses TRBV29-1 and TRBJ2-7; absent DNA, TCRdb's TRBD2 call cannot be checked. From germline, CDR1 is SQVTM and CDR2 ANQGSEA. The CDR3 loop spans 16 amino acids. The CDR3 protein is CSVEGGGTSGSYEQYF.

This chain links TRBV6-2 or TRBV6-3 with TRBJ2-3; TCRdb picks TRBD2, but there is no DNA to check that call. The germline V gene has CDR1 MNHEY and CDR2 SVGEGT. This CDR3 is built from 15 residues. CDR3 loop: CASSYLAGNTDTQYF.

The chain links TRBV6-5 to TRBJ1-4; checking the TCRdb D call of TRBD1 is not possible without DNA. Germline V gene sequence: CDR1 MNHEY, CDR2 SVGAGI. This CDR3 region has 15 residues. CDR3 residues: CASSDAGTGSEKLFF.

The V call is TRBV6-5, the J call TRBJ2-7. From germline, CDR1 is MNHEY and CDR2 SVGAGI. The CDR3 is 13 residues long. CDR3 residues: CASNTANAHEQYF.

The rearrangement joins TRBV6-2 or TRBV6-3 to TRBJ2-1; TCRdb lists TRBD2, though no DNA is available to test this call. The germline V gene encodes CDR1 MNHEY and CDR2 SVGEGT. This CDR3 is built from 13 residues. CDR3 loop: CASRDWRQQEQFF.

This rearrangement joins TRBV5-1 to TRBJ2-7; TCRdb's D call, TRBD1, is unchecked because there is no DNA. The germline gives CDR1 SGHRS, CDR2 YFSETQ. This CDR3 contains 15 residues. The CDR3 protein is CASSLDRGAYYEQYF.

The V call is TRBV7-6, the J call TRBJ2-7; checking the TCRdb D call of TRBD2 is not possible without DNA. The CDR3 is made up of 16 amino acids. CDR1 SGHVS and CDR2 FNYEAQ come from the germline V gene. CDR3 residues: CASSLLGLAGVTEQYF.

The J gene is TRBJ2-1, the V gene TRBV29-1; there is no DNA to check the TCRdb D call of TRBD1. There are 14 residues in the CDR3. Germline values: CDR1 SQVTM, CDR2 ANQGSEA. The CDR3 sequence is CSVDGGTSWNEQFF.

This chain uses TRBV11-3 with TRBJ2-3; the D call from TCRdb, TRBD1, cannot be confirmed without DNA. The germline V gene has CDR1 SGHNT and CDR2 YENEEA. This CDR3 is built from 14 residues. CDR3 loop: CASSGQGRTDTQYF.